What follows are 25 T cell receptor beta chains derived from one specimen sequenced in a study of Graves' ophthalmopathy and Graves' hyperthyroidism. The TCR beta CDR3 regions underwent amplification from RNA transcripts. Scientists carried out first-round RT-PCR using HTBI primers and then a second-round multiplex PCR. Each CDR3 protein gets one entry after TCRdb re-called the multiplex PCR reads with MiXCR. The sample records about 230,000 distinct CDR3 sequences, 45% being singletons. What was sequenced was peripheral blood. These receptors came from an adult man with Graves' ophthalmopathy.

This clonotype was seen repeatedly, ten times or more. This chain joins TRBV9 and TRBJ1-6; D perhaps matches TRBD1 (5 bases). This CDR3 is built from 14 residues. Germline CDR1 SGDLS, CDR2 YYNGEE. Trimming shortened V by 0 bases and J by 10 bases, and 11 bases separated the two germline ends. The CDR3 region has the DNA TGTGCCAGCAGCGTAGCTATCGGGGACTCACCCCTCCACTTT. Amino acid sequence: CASSVAIGDSPLHF.

The V call is TRBV7-2, the J call TRBJ1-1; D might be TRBD1 (6 bases). V shed 5 bases and J shed 3 bases, with 10 bases lying between them. The CDR3 length is 13 residues. Germline values: CDR1 SGHTA, CDR2 FQGNSA. Written as DNA, the CDR3 is TGTGCCAGCAGCATTAGACAGGACACTGAAGCTTTCTTT. It yields the protein CASSIRQDTEAFF.

The rearrangement links TRBV7-2 to TRBJ2-7; a possible D gene is TRBD2 (7 bases). The germline gives CDR1 SGHTA, CDR2 FQGNSA. V gave up 5 bases and J gave up 6 bases, with 17 bases separating them. The CDR3 runs 14 residues. The DNA for the CDR3 is TGTGCCAGCAGCCTAGGGGGGGCGATAGGCGAGCAGTACTTC. Translating it yields CASSLGGAIGEQYF.

In its sample, this clonotype was seen a few times. The CDR3 DNA reads as TGCAGCGTTGAAGAGGCCGGGACAGGGCATAGCACCGGGGAGCTGTTTTTT. It is translated as CSVEEAGTGHSTGELFF. This chain joins TRBV29-1 and TRBJ2-2, with 9 bases fitting TRBD1. V was clipped by 0 bases and J by 4 bases; unmatched bases: 9. The CDR3 length is 17 residues. CDR1 and CDR2 from the germline V gene are SQVTM and ANQGSEA.

This clonotype appeared once. This chain uses TRBV7-9 with TRBJ2-7, with TRBD2 matching over 8 bases. The V segment lost 7 bases and the J segment 6 bases; nucleotides outside the gene matches: 14. Germline values: CDR1 SEHNR, CDR2 FQNEAQ (reference sequence). The CDR3 covers 15 residues. CDR3 residues: CASIDTTGLAPEQYF. CDR3 in DNA: TGTGCCAGCATCGACACCACCGGACTAGCTCCCGAGCAGTACTTC.

On this clonotype: A junction boundary mismatches the germline segment, possibly from a read error. The chain links TRBV5-4 to TRBJ2-7; TRBD1 or TRBD2 may be the D gene (6 bases each). CDR1 SGHNT and CDR2 YYREEE come from the germline V gene (reference sequence). This CDR3 contains 13 residues. The CDR3 coding sequence is TGTGCCAGCAGCCTCGGGGGCTCCGACGAGCAGTACTTC. Its translation is CASSLGGSDEQYF.

Worth noting for this clonotype: This may be a read error, as it is one base from a much larger clone. The chain employs TRBV29-1 and TRBJ2-7; the D is unclear. CDR3 size: 11 residues. V dropped 4 bases and J dropped 2 bases, with 6 bases sitting between them. CDR1 and CDR2 (germline): SQVTM, ANQGSEA. In nucleotides, the CDR3 is TGCAGCGTTGTCGAAACCTACGAGCAGTACTTC. Translated, it gives CSVVETYEQYF.

The CDR3 loop is CASSRNSLRTQYF. The CDR3, as DNA: TGTGCCAGCAGCCGCAACTCCCTAAGGACCCAGTACTTC. The chain recombines TRBV7-2 with TRBJ2-5; no clear D gene. The CDR3 is 13 residues long. Germline loops: CDR1 SGHTA, CDR2 FQGNSA. V was pared by 5 bases and J by 7 bases, with 14 bases between.

V gene TRBV12-5 combines with J gene TRBJ2-2; perhaps TRBD1 as D (5 bases). This CDR3 region has 19 residues. Deletions cut 0 bases from V and 5 bases from J, with 22 bases between. The germline V gene encodes CDR1 LGHNT and CDR2 FRNRAP. Written as DNA, the CDR3 is TGTGCTAGTGGTTTGGTAATTTTGCAGGGTTTGGGCGAGACCGGGGAGCTGTTTTTT. It encodes CASGLVILQGLGETGELFF. The whole variable domain, remainder taken from reference TRBV12-5 and TRBJ2-2, is DARVTQTPRHKVTEMGQEVTMRCQPILGHNTVFWYRQTMMQGLELLAYFRNRAPLDDSGMPKDRFSAEMPDATLATLKIQPSEPRDSAVYFCASGLVILQGLGETGELFFGEGSRLTVL.

The V gene is TRBV5-8, the J gene TRBJ2-7; 7 bases align to TRBD2. The V gene's germline CDR1 is SGHTS and CDR2 YDEGEE. CDR3 length: 20 amino acids. After removal of 5 bases from V and 0 bases from J, the junction contained 23 bases not matched to a gene. The CDR3 sequence: CASSPGKTDLLAPSSYEQYF. The CDR3 coding sequence is TGTGCCAGCAGTCCCGGAAAAACAGATTTACTAGCGCCGAGCTCCTACGAGCAGTACTTC.

V usage is TRBV29-1 and J usage is TRBJ2-5, with 9 bases matching TRBD1. Germline-derived CDR1 and CDR2 are SQVTM and ANQGSEA. The CDR3 consists of 14 residues. With V trimmed by 7 bases and J by 1 base, 7 bases remained unmatched. CDR3 nucleotides: TGCAGCGCCCGGGACAGGGTAATCCAAGAGACCCAGTACTTC. It is translated as CSARDRVIQETQYF.

The chain joins TRBV5-1 to TRBJ1-6; 7 nucleotides line up with TRBD1. Trimming removed 1 base from V and 7 bases from J; junction bases left unmatched: 5. Germline CDR1 is SGHRS and CDR2 is YFSETQ. This CDR3 is 15 amino acids long. The CDR3 loop is CASSLLDRVNSPLHF. CDR3 nucleotide sequence: TGCGCCAGCAGCTTGTTAGACAGGGTCAATTCACCCCTCCACTTT.

This clonotype was seen a handful of times. The chain is built from TRBV12-3 or TRBV12-4 and TRBJ1-1; a weak D match, TRBD1 (6 bases). V gave up 7 bases and J gave up 10 bases, with 13 bases separating them. The CDR3 spans 11 residues. This CDR3 is CASTLGGAAFF. For the CDR3, the DNA is TGTGCCAGCACCTTGGGGGGGGCAGCTTTCTTT.

The sample holds a few counts of this clonotype. The V gene is TRBV7-3, the J gene TRBJ2-6, with a possible D match to TRBD1 (5 bases). CDR3 length: 15 amino acids. Germline V CDR1 and CDR2: SGHTA, FQGTGA. V was trimmed by 4 bases and J by 4 bases, leaving 11 bases between them. The CDR3 DNA is TGTGCCAGCAGCTACCTCAGGGTAGGGGCCAACGTCCTGACTTTC. Encoded protein: CASSYLRVGANVLTF.

The CDR3 spells CASIGTGLEKLFF. The CDR3 DNA follows: TGTGCCAGCATTGGGACAGGGCTCGAAAAACTGTTTTTT. The V gene is TRBV2, the J gene TRBJ1-4, with 9 bases fitting TRBD1. The CDR3 is 13 amino acids. Germline CDR1 and CDR2: SNHLY and FYNNEI. V shed 7 bases, J shed 8 bases, and the junction held 5 bases outside the gene matches.

This chain links TRBV7-8 with TRBJ2-7; maybe TRBD2 (5 bases). The germline V and J ends were trimmed by 2 bases and 2 bases, with 13 bases remaining between them. The germline gives CDR1 SGHVS, CDR2 FQNEAQ. This CDR3 region has 15 residues. The DNA of the CDR3 is TGTGCCAGCAGCTTATTTAGCGTCAGCCCCTACGAGCAGTACTTC. Amino acid sequence: CASSLFSVSPYEQYF.

The chain recombines TRBV7-2 with TRBJ1-1, with D possibly matching TRBD1 (6 bases). Germline V CDR1 and CDR2: SGHTA, FQGNSA. With 5 bases removed from V and 5 bases from J, the gap between germline ends came to 21 bases. The CDR3 length is 16 residues. This chain's CDR3 is CASSRYRASRGTEAFF. CDR3 sequence (DNA): TGTGCCAGCAGCCGATACAGGGCGTCCCGTGGGACTGAAGCTTTCTTT. The full variable domain, with the rest looked up from reference TRBV7-2 and TRBJ1-1, is GAGVSQSPSNKVTEKGKDVELRCDPISGHTALYWYRQSLGQGLEFLIYFQGNSAPDKSGLPSDRFSAERTGGSVSTLTIQRTQQEDSAVYLCASSRYRASRGTEAFFGQGTRLTVV.

The chain is built from TRBV7-9 and TRBJ1-5; no definite D call. The CDR3 is 12 residues long. Germline V lookup: CDR1 SEHNR, CDR2 FQNEAQ (reference sequence). The ends were cut back, 1 base at V and 7 bases at J, with 5 bases in the middle. The CDR3 protein is CASSLGRQPQHF. In nucleotides, the CDR3 is TGTGCCAGCAGCTTAGGACGGCAGCCCCAGCATTTT.

The chain combines TRBV7-3 with TRBJ2-2; 10 bases agree with TRBD1. The CDR3 sequence is 18 residues long. After removal of 1 base from V and 2 bases from J, the junction contained 7 bases not matched to a gene. CDR1 is SGHTA and CDR2 is FQGTGA in the germline V gene. The CDR3 DNA reads as TGTGCCAGCAGCTTAATGGGACAGGGGATGGGAAACACCGGGGAGCTGTTTTTT. Translation: CASSLMGQGMGNTGELFF.

DNA of the CDR3: TGTGCCAGCAGTTTTATAGGGGGCGGGCGGCTGCGTCAGCCCCAGCATTTT. Translated: CASSFIGGGRLRQPQHF. The rearrangement joins TRBV6-9 to TRBJ1-5; 7 nucleotides line up with TRBD1. Germline V lookup: CDR1 MNHGY, CDR2 SVAAGI. The CDR3 has 17 amino acids. After removal of 4 bases from V and 6 bases from J, the junction contained 15 bases not matched to a gene.

This clonotype appeared many times. CDR3: CATSGRDTTYEQYF. CDR3 sequence (DNA): TGTGCCACCAGCGGGCGGGACACTACCTACGAGCAGTACTTC. V is TRBV15 and J is TRBJ2-7, with D perhaps TRBD1 or TRBD2 (6 bases each). V dropped 5 bases and J dropped 2 bases, with 13 bases sitting between them. The V gene's germline CDR1 is LNHNV and CDR2 YYDKDF (reference sequence). The CDR3 loop spans 14 amino acids.

The chain employs TRBV29-1 and TRBJ1-2; D is possibly TRBD1 (6 bases). Looked up from germline, CDR1 is SQVTM and CDR2 is ANQGSEA. V lost 8 bases and J lost 1, with 17 bases in between. This CDR3 spans 14 amino acids. The CDR3 DNA sequence: TGCAGCAGTTACTCGCCACAGGGTAACTATGGCTACACCTTC. It yields the protein CSSYSPQGNYGYTF. Full variable domain (missing parts from reference TRBV29-1 and TRBJ1-2): SAVISQKPSRDICQRGTSLTIQCQVDSQVTMMFWYRQQPGQSLTLIATANQGSEATYESGFVIDKFPISRPNLTFSTLTVSNMSPEDSSIYLCSSYSPQGNYGYTFGSGTRLTVV.

This clonotype was counted a few times. The CDR3, as DNA: TGTGCCAGCAGCTTAGCCGGACGGCAAGAGACCCAGTACTTC. It encodes CASSLAGRQETQYF. The chain uses TRBV7-2 and TRBJ2-5; D not resolved. This CDR3 contains 14 residues. The germline CDR1 and CDR2 sequences are SGHTA and FQGNSA. V lost 0 bases and J 2 bases, leaving 7 bases between the germline ends.

This clonotype was counted a few times. This chain uses TRBV20-1 with TRBJ1-4, with TRBD1 identical over 9 bases. J gave up 5 bases and V 0 bases, and 7 bases lay outside the gene matches. CDR1 DFQATT and CDR2 SNEGSKA come from the germline V gene (reference sequence). The CDR3 runs to 16 residues. CDR3 nucleotides: TGCAGTGCTAGAGATCTGTCTGGGACAGGGAATGAAAAACTGTTTTTT. Translated: CSARDLSGTGNEKLFF.

This clonotype occurred a few times. J is TRBJ1-3 and V is TRBV20-1; D not resolved. Germline V lookup: CDR1 DFQATT, CDR2 SNEGSKA (reference sequence). The V end was cut by 5 bases, the J end by 4 bases, with 12 bases between. There are 13 residues in the CDR3. The CDR3 spells CSAYEPRGNTIYF. CDR3 in DNA: TGCAGTGCTTATGAGCCGAGAGGAAACACCATATATTTT.